The 18 T cell receptor beta chains listed next were all sequenced from one sample in a study of blood T cell repertoires in COVID-19. Method: immunoSEQ multiplex PCR; TCRdb's copy keeps in-frame clones and lacks some. The sample includes a few hundred thousand clones, roughly 87% of them seen just once. Sequencing was performed on PBMCs or T cells enriched from blood (not recorded which). The source is a woman in her fifties or sixties who had recovered from COVID-19.

The chain has TRBV5-6 and TRBJ1-2; 7 bases match TRBD1. The CDR3 contains 13 residues. CDR1 and CDR2 from the germline V gene are SGHDT and YYEEEE. V was clipped by 1 base and J by 4 bases; unmatched bases: 1. The CDR3 sequence is CASSLNRGYGYTF. In nucleotides, the CDR3 is TGTGCCAGCAGCTTGAACAGGGGCTATGGCTACACCTTC.

The chain couples TRBV6-5 to TRBJ2-1; 7 bases fit TRBD1. J was trimmed by 4 bases and V by 6 bases; bases with no gene match: 9. Germline CDR1 MNHEY, CDR2 SVGAGI. The CDR3 contains 15 residues. DNA for the CDR3: TGTGCCAGCAGACGATCCCAGGGGGTTTACAATGAGCAGTTCTTC. Translation gives CASRRSQGVYNEQFF.

This clone was picked up a small number of times. The chain couples TRBV30 to TRBJ1-5, with D hard to call. Deletions cut 5 bases from V and 3 bases from J, with 14 bases between. Germline CDR1 GTSNPN, CDR2 SVGIG (reference sequence). CDR3 length equals 14 residues. The CDR3 DNA reads as TGTGCCTGGGCAGATCGCCACCTCAATCAGCCCCAGCATTTT. Amino acids: CAWADRHLNQPQHF.

V usage is TRBV7-6 and J usage is TRBJ1-1; unclear D gene. V was shortened by 11 bases and J by 8 bases, with 21 bases between the two germline ends. Per germline, CDR1 SGHVS and CDR2 FNYEAQ. The CDR3 loop spans 13 amino acids. The CDR3 region has the DNA TGTGCCTCAGCATCAACTATGGGAGTCGAAGCTTTCTTT. Amino acid sequence: CASASTMGVEAFF.

This rearrangement joins TRBV5-1 to TRBJ1-4; D ambiguous. Trimming took 3 bases from V and 0 from J, leaving 12 bases between them. Germline V CDR1 and CDR2: SGHRS, YFSETQ. The CDR3 runs 16 residues. CDR3 coding DNA: TGCGCCAGCAGCTCCCGACACCCCACAACTAATGAAAAACTGTTTTTT. It codes for CASSSRHPTTNEKLFF.

This clone was detected a few times. The CDR3 here is CASSCIQQGSSKSNTEAFF. Written as DNA, the CDR3 is TGTGCCAGCAGCTGCATCCAACAGGGGTCCTCGAAATCGAACACTGAAGCTTTCTTT. The chain employs TRBV7-2 and TRBJ1-1; 7 bases align to TRBD1. Trimming took 4 bases from V and 1 from J; bases not matched to a gene: 18. Germline loops: CDR1 SGHTA, CDR2 FQGNSA. CDR3 length equals 19 residues.

CDR3 bases: TGTGCCAGCAGCACAGGGCCCTTAGGCTACACCTTC. Amino acids: CASSTGPLGYTF. The V gene is TRBV6-5, the J gene TRBJ1-2; D may be TRBD1 (6 bases). Germline values: CDR1 MNHEY, CDR2 SVGAGI. The CDR3 spans 12 residues. V lost 6 bases and J 8 bases, leaving 13 bases between the germline ends.

This chain connects TRBV5-6 to TRBJ1-1; D is possibly TRBD1 (6 bases). Per germline, CDR1 SGHDT and CDR2 YYEEEE. Between the trimmed V and J ends, which lost 1 base and 8 bases, there was a span of 18 bases. There are 15 residues in the CDR3. The CDR3 DNA reads as TGTGCCAGCAGCTTGACCCCCAAGGGGGGGCGCGAAGCTTTCTTT. This gives the protein CASSLTPKGGREAFF.

In the case of this clone: Other DNA sequences within the sample encode an identical CDR3. This chain joins TRBV30 and TRBJ1-1, with 8 positions matching TRBD1. CDR3 size: 13 residues. J gave up 3 bases and V 5 bases, and 5 bases lay outside the gene matches. Germline V gives CDR1 GTSNPN, CDR2 SVGIG (reference sequence). The CDR3: CAWGQGRDTEAFF. The CDR3, as DNA: TGTGCCTGGGGACAGGGCAGGGACACTGAAGCTTTCTTT.

The V gene is TRBV25-1, the J gene TRBJ1-5, with 7 nucleotides matching TRBD1. Germline trimming cut 10 bases from V and 0 bases from J; bases unmatched to any gene: 9. Germline CDR1 is MGHDK and CDR2 is SYGVNS. This CDR3 contains 15 residues. Here the CDR3 DNA reads TGTGCCATCCATCCGACAGGGAGTAGCAATCAGCCCCAGCATTTT. This gives the protein CAIHPTGSSNQPQHF.

The chain is built from TRBV6-4 and TRBJ1-3; D may be TRBD1 (6 bases). Germline CDR1 and CDR2: MRHNA and SNTAGT. Trimming stripped 6 bases from V and 4 bases from J, with 13 bases between. This CDR3 spans 14 amino acids. Here the CDR3 DNA reads TGTGCCAGCAGCAGGGGCTTCGGCGGAAACACCATATATTTT. Its translation: CASSRGFGGNTIYF.

CDR3 sequence: CASSVVDRGRAPPGYTF. As DNA, the CDR3 is TGTGCCAGCAGCGTAGTTGACAGGGGGCGCGCCCCCCCTGGCTACACCTTC. J is TRBJ1-2 and V is TRBV9; 10 nucleotides match TRBD1. This CDR3 region has 17 residues. Germline lookup yields CDR1 SGDLS and CDR2 YYNGEE. With V trimmed by 0 bases and J by 7 bases, 12 bases remained unmatched.

The V and J genes are TRBV11-2 and TRBJ1-4; the match to TRBD1 covers 7 bases. This CDR3 region has 16 residues. V gave up 5 bases and J gave up 6 bases; unmatched junction bases: 12. Germline V gene sequence: CDR1 SGHAT, CDR2 FQNNGV. As DNA, the CDR3 is TGTGCCAGCAGCGACGGGACAGCTCAAGCCTATGAAAAACTGTTTTTT. This gives the protein CASSDGTAQAYEKLFF.

This clone was counted a few times. This chain connects TRBV5-1 to TRBJ1-2; 8 positions match TRBD1. This CDR3 region has 15 residues. With 1 base clipped from V and 6 bases from J, the junction kept 8 bases outside the gene matches. Germline CDR1 and CDR2: SGHRS and YFSETQ. The CDR3 sequence is CASSLRTGLGDGYTF. The CDR3 DNA reads as TGCGCCAGCAGCTTGAGGACAGGGTTAGGCGATGGCTACACCTTC.

The chain combines TRBV5-4 with TRBJ2-7; TRBD2 matches 11 bases. This CDR3 has 14 amino acids. V shed 4 bases, J shed 5 bases, and the junction held 5 bases outside the gene matches. The germline CDR1 and CDR2 sequences are SGHNT and YYREEE (reference sequence). CDR3 DNA: TGTGCCAGCAGCAAGGGACTAGCGGACGACGAGCAGTACTTC. Translating gives CASSKGLADDEQYF.

The gene calls are TRBV27 and TRBJ2-2, with D possibly being TRBD2 (5 bases). This CDR3 region has 14 residues. Trimming removed 5 bases from V and 1 base from J, with 8 bases in between. Germline lookup yields CDR1 MNHEY and CDR2 SMNVEV (reference sequence). The CDR3 region is CASSSGLNTGELFF. The CDR3 bases are TGTGCCAGCAGTAGCGGCTTGAACACCGGGGAGCTGTTTTTT.

This chain connects TRBV6-2 or TRBV6-3 to TRBJ1-2, with 8 bases lining up with TRBD1. CDR3 length: 14 amino acids. Germline values: CDR1 MNHEY, CDR2 SVGEGT. With V trimmed by 5 bases and J by 5 bases, 7 bases remained unmatched. This CDR3 is CASSPRGPFYGYTF. In DNA form, the CDR3 reads TGTGCCAGCAGTCCCAGGGGGCCGTTTTATGGCTACACCTTC.

The chain employs TRBV15 and TRBJ2-1; no clear D gene. The CDR3 contains 12 residues. In germline, CDR1 is LNHNV, CDR2 YYDKDF (reference sequence). V lost 3 bases, J lost 8 bases, and 8 bases lay in between. CDR3 nucleotide sequence: TGTGCCACCAGCAGGACTCCCCATGAGCAGTTCTTC. Protein product: CATSRTPHEQFF.